The clone carrying this T cell receptor (beta chain) has more than one count but fewer than ten. Its antigen is not known. The authors made TCR cDNA by 5'RACE template switching, adding a universal primer site and UMIs. TCRdb passed the 5' RACE reads through MiXCR, listing each CDR3 protein once. The table has around 310,000 distinct CDR3 sequences, 8.7% seen once. These data are taken from a study of T cells after yellow fever vaccination. The V and J ends lost 0 bases and 1 base respectively, with 4 bases between them. CDR1 is SGHAT, CDR2 FQDESV, per germline (reference sequence). The length of the CDR3 is 13 residues. General study findings and limits: Although most clonotypes did not, a small share appeared in both CD4 and CD8 compartments. Although the secondary response was weaker, it peaked faster, at day 5 versus 15. Reappearing after the booster were most of the clones from primary vaccination (roughly 95% CD4, about 87% CD8).

This specimen was PBMCs, taken on the day of the first yellow fever vaccination. This chain joins TRBV11-1 and TRBJ2-7; no firm D call. The clonotype comes from a man younger than 35 who received the YFV17D yellow fever vaccine. The CDR3 region is CASSLAFSYEQYF. The CDR3 DNA follows: TGTGCCAGCAGCTTAGCATTTTCCTACGAGCAGTACTTC.